This T cell receptor beta chain was sequenced in a study of CD8+ T cells in alopecia areata. cDNA reverse transcribed from extracted RNA served as the sequencing template. Produced via immunoSEQ multiplex PCR; TCRdb's table is partial and in-frame only. The data contain nearly 200,000 clones, roughly 50% of them singletons. Noted treatment: oral pan-JAK inhibitor, 5-10 mg twice daily. Looked up from germline, CDR1 is MGHDK and CDR2 is SYGVNS. This CDR3 has 17 residues. Trimming cost V 2 bases and J 4 bases; bases outside gene matches: 6. J is TRBJ2-5 and V is TRBV25-1; TRBD2 aligns across 14 bases. The sequence was collected from a human donor with alopecia areata. The sequencing used CD4+ T cells sorted from blood, collected at week 24, from a patient treated with tofacitinib. This CDR3 is CASSEAGLAGVLETQYF. The DNA for the CDR3 is TGTGCCAGCAGTGAAGCGGGACTAGCGGGAGTGCTAGAGACCCAGTACTTC.